These 31 T cell receptor beta chains were all obtained from the same sample, sequenced in a study of molecular identifiers for immune sequencing clone quantification. TCRdb redid the calling of the PCR reads with MiXCR, one entry per CDR3 protein. The data hold just under 650,000 distinct CDR3 sequences, with nearly 20% observed a single time. The sequenced sample consisted of naive CD8+ T cells from blood, with Jurkat cell RNA spiked in. Documented subset: FACS-sorted CD8+CD4-CCR7+CD45RA+ naive T cells. The origin of the receptors is a human donor in good health. Some libraries in this study had Jurkat cell RNA spiked in.

This clonotype turned up a few times. This may be a read error, as it is one base from a much larger clone. The chain links TRBV12-3 or TRBV12-4 to TRBJ2-5; tentatively, D is TRBD1 (5 bases). The CDR3 is made up of 15 amino acids. The CDR3 coding sequence is TGTGCCAGCAGTTTAGCAGGGGCCATCCAAGAGACCCAGTGCTTC. Encoded protein: CASSLAGAIQETQCF.

This clonotype has at least ten counts. V is TRBV4-3 and J is TRBJ2-7; 9 nucleotides align to TRBD2. Trimming took 0 bases from V and 3 from J; bases not matched to a gene: 9. Germline V lookup: CDR1 LGHNA, CDR2 YSLEER. CDR3 length: 17 residues. The CDR3 DNA is TGCGCCAGCAGCCAAGATCGGCTTGGTAGCGGGAGCTACGAGCAGTACTTC. As protein: CASSQDRLGSGSYEQYF.

This clonotype occurred many times. This chain links TRBV5-4 with TRBJ2-7, with a possible D match to TRBD1 (6 bases). CDR3 length: 18 amino acids. V was cut by 0 bases and J by 0 bases, with 19 bases left in between. The germline V gene encodes CDR1 SGHNT and CDR2 YYREEE (reference sequence). The CDR3 DNA is TGTGCCAGCAGCTTGGATGCCGGTTTTGGACAGCACTCCTACGAGCAGTACTTC. Its protein product is CASSLDAGFGQHSYEQYF.

The sample holds a few counts of this clonotype. V gene TRBV19 combines with J gene TRBJ2-1; 9 nucleotides agree with TRBD1. Trimming took 7 bases from V and 4 from J; bases not matched to a gene: 5. Germline values: CDR1 LNHDA, CDR2 SQIVND (reference sequence). This CDR3 is built from 14 residues. This CDR3 reads CASMDRGRYNEQFF. The CDR3 DNA reads TGTGCCAGTATGGACAGGGGCAGGTACAATGAGCAGTTCTTC.

This clonotype was observed a handful of times. V gene TRBV10-3 combines with J gene TRBJ1-1; D uncertain. This CDR3 contains 15 residues. The V end lost 0 bases, the J end lost 1 base, and 9 bases lay between the germline ends. CDR1 is ENHRY and CDR2 is SYGVKD in the germline V gene. DNA for the CDR3: TGTGCCATCAGTGAGTCGATTTCCGGGAACACTGAAGCTTTCTTT. Protein sequence: CAISESISGNTEAFF.

This clonotype was counted ten times or more. The V call is TRBV27, the J call TRBJ2-7; D is perhaps TRBD2 (6 bases). V was clipped by 4 bases and J by 1 base, with 14 bases between them. Per germline, CDR1 MNHEY and CDR2 SMNVEV (reference sequence). The CDR3 extends over 15 amino acids. The CDR3 DNA follows: TGTGCCAGCAGTTCGCCGGGACTGGGGTCCTACGAGCAGTACTTC. The encoded protein is CASSSPGLGSYEQYF.

This clonotype appeared many times. The genes are TRBV3-1 and TRBJ2-7; maybe TRBD2 (5 bases). The CDR3 length is 14 residues. V lost 1 base, J lost 6 bases, and 13 bases lay in between. Germline V CDR1 and CDR2: LGHDT, YNNKEL (reference sequence). The CDR3 region is CASSQAGDGVEQYF. Here the CDR3 DNA reads TGTGCCAGCAGCCAAGCCGGGGATGGGGTCGAGCAGTACTTC.

A few counts support this clonotype. This chain links TRBV27 with TRBJ2-1; D gene uncertain. Germline values: CDR1 MNHEY, CDR2 SMNVEV (reference sequence). Trimming pared 3 bases from V and 0 bases from J, leaving 9 bases between. The CDR3 runs to 15 residues. CDR3 bases: TGTGCCAGCAGTTTGAACCGAGGCTCCTACAATGAGCAGTTCTTC. Amino acids: CASSLNRGSYNEQFF.

This clonotype was counted many times. The chain uses TRBV12-3 or TRBV12-4 and TRBJ1-2; no firm D call. This CDR3 has 13 amino acids. Between the trimmed V and J ends, which lost 6 bases and 5 bases, there was a span of 13 bases. The DNA for the CDR3 is TGTGCCAGCAGCCCGGGCACATCTTATGGCTACACCTTC. This translates into CASSPGTSYGYTF.

Regarding this clonotype: Sequence at one end of the junction differs from germline and may be a read error. The gene calls are TRBV12-3 or TRBV12-4 and TRBJ2-7, with D perhaps assigned TRBD1 or TRBD2 (5 bases each). The CDR3 contains 14 residues. Here the CDR3 reads CAGSLGDVTYEQYF. CDR3 sequence (DNA): TGTGCCGGCAGTTTGGGGGACGTCACCTACGAGCAGTACTTC.

Remarks on this clonotype: At one end the junction does not follow the germline gene, possibly because of a read error. The chain carries TRBV19 and TRBJ2-4, with D perhaps TRBD2 (5 bases). Germline V gives CDR1 LNHDA, CDR2 SQIVND (reference sequence). The CDR3 runs 14 residues. In nucleotides, the CDR3 is TGTGCCAGTGGAGGCCATCTAGCCAAAAACATTCAGCACTTC. Translated, it gives CASGGHLAKNIQHF.

This clonotype was recorded at least ten times. The chain joins TRBV5-1 to TRBJ2-7; TRBD1 matches at 9 bases. The germline V gene has CDR1 SGHRS and CDR2 YFSETQ. The CDR3 is 14 residues long. V was clipped by 4 bases and J by 5 bases; unmatched bases: 7. CDR3 protein: CASSPGQGGDEQYF. CDR3 sequence (DNA): TGCGCCAGCAGCCCGGGACAGGGTGGCGACGAGCAGTACTTC.

The chain joins TRBV27 to TRBJ2-1; the match to TRBD1 covers 10 bases. The junction had 6 bases not matched to a gene; V was cut back by 6 bases and J by 4 bases. The germline V gene encodes CDR1 MNHEY and CDR2 SMNVEV (reference sequence). The CDR3 has 15 residues. CDR3 coding DNA: TGTGCCAGCAGACCAGGACAGGGGGGTTACAATGAGCAGTTCTTC. As protein: CASRPGQGGYNEQFF.

Details on this clonotype: This may stem from a read error, because a much larger clone lies one nucleotide away. Because it lacks the conserved phenylalanine or tryptophan at the end, this CDR3 is likely a read error. This chain uses TRBV29-1 with TRBJ1-2, with 9 bases identical to TRBD1. Trimming at V came to 5 bases and at J to 8 bases, leaving 27 bases not matched to a gene. From germline, CDR1 is SQVTM and CDR2 ANQGSEA. The CDR3 is 19 amino acids. CDR3 nucleotide sequence: TGCAGCGTTAATAATCCGAGTGTGGGACAGGGCCAAACCCAAAGGGGCTACACCCTC. It codes for CSVNNPSVGQGQTQRGYTL.

This clonotype turned up a few times. The V gene is TRBV30, the J gene TRBJ2-7; D might be TRBD1 (6 bases). Trimming left V 5 bases short and J 4 bases short, with 15 bases between. Germline assignment: CDR1 GTSNPN and CDR2 SVGIG (reference sequence). The CDR3 is 13 residues long. The CDR3 nucleotides are TGTGCCTGGGGACCCGGGACATTTTACGAGCAGTACTTC. This codes for CAWGPGTFYEQYF.

This clonotype has a count of ten or more. The J gene is TRBJ1-5, the V gene TRBV20-1; 8 nucleotides agree with TRBD1. With V trimmed by 0 bases and J by 3 bases, 7 bases remained unmatched. The CDR3 length is 16 residues. Per the germline V gene, CDR1 is DFQATT and CDR2 is SNEGSKA (reference sequence). CDR3 nucleotides: TGCAGTGCTAGAGAATCGGACAGGGTTGTCAATCAGCCCCAGCATTTT. This translates into CSARESDRVVNQPQHF.

This clonotype was counted at least ten times. The chain is built from TRBV7-9 and TRBJ2-3, with a tentative D call TRBD2 (6 bases). In germline, CDR1 is SEHNR, CDR2 FQNEAQ (reference sequence). The CDR3 extends over 14 amino acids. Deletions cut 1 base from V and 4 bases from J, with 9 bases between. The CDR3 DNA reads TGTGCCAGCAGCTTAGATTGGGGGGCAGATACGCAGTATTTT. As protein: CASSLDWGADTQYF.

In regard to this clonotype: Likely a read error: the CDR3 ends without its conserved phenylalanine or tryptophan. The chain carries TRBV7-9 and TRBJ2-2; D is undetermined. CDR1 and CDR2 from the germline V gene are SEHNR and FQNEAQ (reference sequence). The V and J ends lost 1 base and 1 base respectively, with 10 bases between them. The CDR3 runs 16 residues. The CDR3 DNA reads TGTGCCAGCAGCTTAGAAGTTGCACAGAACACCGGGGAGCTGTTTTCT. Translated: CASSLEVAQNTGELFS.

This clonotype was detected ten times or more. The chain uses TRBV7-8 and TRBJ2-7; D is unclear. V gave up 1 base and J gave up 1 base, with 8 bases separating them. The CDR3 is 14 residues long. Per germline, CDR1 SGHVS and CDR2 FQNEAQ. CDR3 nucleotide sequence: TGTGCCAGCAGCTTAGGTTCCGGGTCCTACGAGCAGTACTTC. This translates into CASSLGSGSYEQYF.

The genes are TRBV6-5 and TRBJ2-5; the match to TRBD2 covers 8 bases. Germline values: CDR1 MNHEY, CDR2 SVGAGI. The CDR3 is made up of 15 amino acids. Losses at the gene ends were 6 bases for V and 5 bases for J; bases not matched to a gene: 11. The CDR3 DNA reads as TGTGCCAGCAGCCCACTAGCGGCCCTTAGGGAGACCCAGTACTTC. Translating gives CASSPLAALRETQYF.

At least ten counts were recorded for this clonotype. The chain recombines TRBV7-2 with TRBJ2-6, with unresolved D. Germline CDR1 is SGHTA and CDR2 is FQGNSA. Between the trimmed V and J ends, which lost 7 bases and 1 base, there was a span of 11 bases. The CDR3 is made up of 15 amino acids. The CDR3 DNA follows: TGTGCCAGCATCCGGGCTCCATCTGGGGCCAACGTCCTGACTTTC. This translates into CASIRAPSGANVLTF.

This clonotype was seen a handful of times. The chain employs TRBV28 and TRBJ2-5; 10 nucleotides line up with TRBD2. Germline CDR1 reads MDHEN; CDR2 reads SYDVKM. The V and J ends lost 3 bases and 5 bases, in that order; junction bases with no gene match: 6. The CDR3 is made up of 15 amino acids. The CDR3 region has the DNA TGTGCCAGCAGTTTCCTAGCGGGAGATCGGGAGACCCAGTACTTC. Protein: CASSFLAGDRETQYF.

Regarding this clonotype: Germline and junction disagree at one end, which may indicate a read error. The gene calls are TRBV11-3 and TRBJ2-1; 8 bases map to TRBD2. Germline CDR1 reads SGHNT; CDR2 reads YENEEA. The CDR3 sequence is 16 residues long. The CDR3 sequence is CASSPRLASSYSEQFF. In nucleotides, the CDR3 is TGTGCCAGCAGCCCGCGACTAGCGAGCTCCTACAGTGAGCAGTTCTTC.

The chain has TRBV27 and TRBJ2-2; no definite D call. Trimming removed 6 bases at V and 4 bases at J, with 18 bases between. Germline CDR1 reads MNHEY; CDR2 reads SMNVEV (reference sequence). This CDR3 comprises 16 residues. The CDR3 bases are TGTGCCAGCAGCCCTTACACCGCCCCGACCACCGGGGAGCTGTTTTTT. Encoded protein: CASSPYTAPTTGELFF.

This clonotype was picked up many times. The chain joins TRBV6-6 to TRBJ2-3, with 8 bases lining up with TRBD2. The trim removed 7 bases at V and 2 bases at J, leaving 5 bases unmatched. Germline loops: CDR1 MNHNY, CDR2 SVGAGI (reference sequence). The CDR3 contains 14 residues. Here the CDR3 reads CASIRTSHTDTQYF. For the CDR3, the DNA is TGTGCCAGCATTAGGACTAGCCACACAGATACGCAGTATTTT.

About this clonotype itself: A much more abundant neighbour one base away suggests this may be a read error. The chain has TRBV6-5 and TRBJ1-6; weak D call: TRBD1 (5 bases). There are 13 residues in the CDR3. The V gene lost 0 bases and the J gene lost 10 bases, with 7 bases spanning the gap. Germline V gene data show CDR1 as MNHEY and CDR2 as SVGAGI. For the CDR3, the DNA is TGTGCCAGCAGTTACTCGACAGAATCACCCCTCCACTTT. Its protein product is CASSYSTESPLHF.

This clonotype showed up many times. The chain links TRBV4-3 to TRBJ1-3, with D possibly being TRBD1 (6 bases). The CDR3 totals 17 residues. Germline assignment: CDR1 LGHNA and CDR2 YSLEER. V shed 0 bases and J shed 3 bases, with 15 bases lying between them. The CDR3 DNA reads TGCGCCAGCAGCCAAGACGGCCCGGGGGCCTATGGAAACACCATATATTTT. Its protein product is CASSQDGPGAYGNTIYF.

Of note for this clonotype: A junction end diverges from the germline sequence, so it may reflect a read error. The chain couples TRBV18 to TRBJ2-5; TRBD2 agrees at 10 bases. The CDR3 is made up of 16 amino acids. Germline V gene sequence: CDR1 KGHSH, CDR2 LQKENI. The CDR3: CDSSPRRTSGQETQYF. CDR3 DNA sequence: TGTGACAGCTCACCACGGAGGACTAGCGGTCAAGAGACCCAGTACTTC.

There are many counts of this clonotype. CDR3 sequence (DNA): TGCAGCGTTTCGGGGGAGTTCAGTGAAAAACTGTTTTTT. It specifies CSVSGEFSEKLFF. The V call is TRBV29-1, the J call TRBJ1-4; D is perhaps TRBD1 (5 bases). CDR1 is SQVTM and CDR2 is ANQGSEA in the germline V gene. CDR3 length equals 13 residues. The ends were cut back, 5 bases at V and 7 bases at J, with 14 bases in the middle. The variable domain in full, completed from reference TRBV29-1 and TRBJ1-4, reads SAVISQKPSRDICQRGTSLTIQCQVDSQVTMMFWYRQQPGQSLTLIATANQGSEATYESGFVIDKFPISRPNLTFSTLTVSNMSPEDSSIYLCSVSGEFSEKLFFGSGTQLSVL.

About this clonotype: A much larger clonotype is one base distant, so this may be a read error. The CDR3 nucleotides read TGTGCCAGCAGTGGACCCAGCGGTGAAAGACTGTTTTTT. It specifies CASSGPSGERLFF. The gene calls are TRBV5-6 and TRBJ1-4; no reliable D call. The germline CDR1 and CDR2 sequences are SGHDT and YYEEEE. CDR3 length: 13 residues. Complete variable domain (other parts from reference TRBV5-6 and TRBJ1-4): DAGVTQSPTHLIKTRGQQVTLRCSPKSGHDTVSWYQQALGQGPQFIFQYYEEEERQRGNFPDRFSGHQFPNYSSELNVNALLLGDSALYLCASSGPSGERLFFGSGTQLSVL.

This clonotype was observed a few times. The chain has TRBV5-6 and TRBJ2-2; 12 bases agree with TRBD2. With 3 bases clipped from V and 8 bases from J, the junction kept 17 bases outside the gene matches. Germline lookup yields CDR1 SGHDT and CDR2 YYEEEE. The length of the CDR3 is 19 residues. The CDR3: CASSSTLAGGPRLMGELFF. CDR3 nucleotides: TGTGCCAGCAGCTCTACTCTAGCGGGGGGGCCGAGGTTGATGGGGGAGCTGTTTTTT.